Below are 25 T cell receptor beta chains sequenced from a single sample in a study of blood T cells in healthy people across ages. Together with a sample-barcoded 5' primer, a J-beta primer mix was included in a second PCR lasting about 6 to 12 cycles. TCRdb used MiXCR to reprocess the 5' RACE reads, holding one entry per CDR3 protein. The data hold 650,000 to 1,000,000 distinct CDR3 sequences, with 36% observed a single time. The source material was blood. The receptors stem from a man between 18 and 29 years old in good health.

In regard to this clonotype: A much bigger clone sits one base away, suggesting this may be a read error. The J gene is TRBJ2-1, the V gene TRBV7-2; 7 bases fit TRBD1. V shed 5 bases, J shed 4 bases, and the junction held 5 bases outside the gene matches. CDR3 size: 14 residues. Germline V lookup: CDR1 SGHTA, CDR2 FQGNSA. CDR3 protein: CASSDGQAYNEQFF. CDR3 nucleotide sequence: TGTGCCAGCAGCGATGGACAGGCTTACAATGAGCAGTTCTTC.

The chain joins TRBV5-6 to TRBJ1-2; D is undetermined. The germline V gene has CDR1 SGHDT and CDR2 YYEEEE. Trimming took off 4 bases at V and 5 bases at J, with 15 bases between the two ends. The CDR3 length is 14 residues. As DNA, the CDR3 is TGTGCCAGCAGCCAAAGCCTGCTCCCTTATGGCTACACCTTC. Translating it yields CASSQSLLPYGYTF.

This clonotype was picked up a small number of times. This chain links TRBV7-9 with TRBJ2-1, with D unclear. The CDR3 has 15 residues. V lost 1 base and J lost 9, with 16 bases in between. CDR1 and CDR2 (germline): SEHNR, FQNEAQ (reference sequence). The CDR3 here is CASSLDLYPRSEQFF. CDR3 bases: TGTGCCAGCAGCTTAGATTTGTACCCCCGGTCTGAGCAGTTCTTC.

Only a few counts were recorded for this clonotype. The chain uses TRBV20-1 and TRBJ2-1; 9 bases line up with TRBD2. Looked up from germline, CDR1 is DFQATT and CDR2 is SNEGSKA (reference sequence). V was clipped by 5 bases and J by 7 bases; unmatched bases: 6. The CDR3 has 13 amino acids. CDR3 bases: TGCAGTGCTCCCGCGGGGGGGGGGAATGAGCAGTTCTTC. Residues: CSAPAGGGNEQFF.

CDR3 sequence: CASSLSRDKGEKLFF. The CDR3 DNA follows: TGTGCCAGCAGTTTATCCCGGGACAAGGGTGAAAAACTGTTTTTT. The chain combines TRBV12-3 or TRBV12-4 with TRBJ1-4; possibly TRBD1 for D (6 bases). V was pared by 2 bases and J by 7 bases, with 14 bases between. This CDR3 spans 15 amino acids.

This clonotype has only a few counts. This rearrangement joins TRBV30 to TRBJ2-3; the D is unclear. CDR1 is GTSNPN, CDR2 SVGIG, per germline (reference sequence). The V gene lost 4 bases and the J gene lost 1 base, with 6 bases spanning the gap. The CDR3 loop spans 12 amino acids. In DNA form, the CDR3 reads TGTGCCTGGAATCAGGGCACAGATACGCAGTATTTT. Translation gives CAWNQGTDTQYF.

This clonotype was counted between two and nine times. The rearrangement links TRBV20-1 to TRBJ1-1; no clear D gene. The CDR3 is 16 residues long. Trimming took off 0 bases at V and 5 bases at J, with 19 bases between the two ends. Germline CDR1 DFQATT, CDR2 SNEGSKA (reference sequence). The CDR3 here is CSARDFGGREWTEAFF. CDR3 coding DNA: TGCAGTGCTAGAGATTTCGGAGGGCGGGAGTGGACTGAAGCTTTCTTT.

This clonotype came up many times. The chain combines TRBV20-1 with TRBJ2-3; TRBD2 aligns across 9 bases. Germline lookup yields CDR1 DFQATT and CDR2 SNEGSKA (reference sequence). J gave up 6 bases and V 3 bases, and 10 bases lay outside the gene matches. The CDR3 sequence is 15 residues long. The CDR3 loop reads CSARVVAGAGDTQYF. CDR3 nucleotide sequence: TGCAGTGCTAGGGTGGTAGCGGGGGCGGGGGATACGCAGTATTTT.

The J gene is TRBJ1-1, the V gene TRBV18, with D perhaps TRBD1 (5 bases). Trimming took off 6 bases at V and 2 bases at J, with 10 bases between the two ends. CDR1 KGHSH and CDR2 LQKENI come from the germline V gene. The CDR3 totals 13 residues. CDR3 amino acids: CASSTGVNTEAFF. In DNA, the CDR3 is TGTGCCAGCTCGACGGGGGTTAACACTGAAGCTTTCTTT.

Only a few counts were recorded for this clonotype. The chain combines TRBV30 with TRBJ2-3, with 11 bases fitting TRBD1. Looked up from germline, CDR1 is GTSNPN and CDR2 is SVGIG (reference sequence). Trimming cost V 3 bases and J 8 bases; bases outside gene matches: 7. This CDR3 is built from 14 residues. DNA of the CDR3: TGTGCCTGGAGGGACAGGGGGCTTTCGGGTACGCAGTATTTT. It yields the protein CAWRDRGLSGTQYF.

As concerns this clonotype: A much larger clone differs from this one at a single base, so this may be a read error. The rearrangement links TRBV12-3 or TRBV12-4 to TRBJ2-5; tentatively, D is TRBD2 (5 bases). The CDR3 runs to 15 residues. V was trimmed by 6 bases and J by 5 bases, leaving 19 bases between them. The CDR3 here is CASRNAGLATETQYF. The CDR3 DNA reads as TGTGCCAGCAGAAATGCCGGACTTGCTACGGAGACCCAGTACTTC.

This clonotype showed up just a few times. The genes are TRBV7-2 and TRBJ2-3, with 9 bases aligning to TRBD2. CDR3 length equals 17 residues. After removal of 1 base from V and 5 bases from J, the junction contained 10 bases not matched to a gene. The germline CDR1 and CDR2 sequences are SGHTA and FQGNSA. The CDR3 DNA sequence: TGTGCCAGCAGCTTAGGCCCTGCGGGGGGGGATATAGATACGCAGTATTTT. This codes for CASSLGPAGGDIDTQYF.

J is TRBJ2-4 and V is TRBV4-1; D is possibly TRBD2 (5 bases). In germline, CDR1 is MGHRA, CDR2 YSYEKL. Trimming took off 0 bases at V and 5 bases at J, with 5 bases between the two ends. CDR3 length equals 13 residues. DNA of the CDR3: TGCGCCAGCAGCCAAGAAGCGGAAAACATTCAGTACTTC. It encodes CASSQEAENIQYF.

This clonotype was detected a few times. The J gene is TRBJ1-2, the V gene TRBV4-3; D uncertain. The CDR3 totals 13 residues. The V and J ends lost 0 bases and 7 bases respectively, with 9 bases between them. From germline, CDR1 is LGHNA and CDR2 YSLEER. This CDR3 reads CASSQDVNFGYTF. The CDR3 nucleotides are TGCGCCAGCAGCCAAGATGTCAATTTTGGCTACACCTTC.

This clonotype was picked up a small number of times. The chain joins TRBV4-2 to TRBJ2-4; D is undetermined. The germline V and J ends were trimmed by 0 bases and 8 bases, with 11 bases remaining between them. Germline assignment: CDR1 LGHNA and CDR2 YNFKEQ. CDR3 length: 14 residues. CDR3 amino acids: CASSQDGTEDIQYF. CDR3 DNA: TGTGCCAGCAGCCAAGATGGAACAGAGGACATTCAGTACTTC.

The V gene is TRBV7-2, the J gene TRBJ2-7; no definite D call. This CDR3 is 12 amino acids long. V was pared by 2 bases and J by 6 bases, with 8 bases between. Germline lookup yields CDR1 SGHTA and CDR2 FQGNSA. As DNA, the CDR3 is TGTGCCAGCAGCTTACCGCAGGCCGAGCAGTACTTC. Protein: CASSLPQAEQYF.

This chain joins TRBV18 and TRBJ1-5; TRBD1 is a possible D gene (6 bases). CDR1 is KGHSH, CDR2 LQKENI, per germline. Trimming stripped 5 bases from V and 1 base from J, with 12 bases between. CDR3 size: 15 residues. CDR3 nucleotides: TGTGCCAGCTCAATGGACAGTGAGAGCAATCAGCCCCAGCATTTT. This encodes CASSMDSESNQPQHF.

The chain joins TRBV6-2 or TRBV6-3 to TRBJ2-1; D gene unclear. V was clipped by 3 bases and J by 12 bases, with 12 bases between them. The CDR3 loop spans 12 amino acids. Per germline, CDR1 MNHEY and CDR2 SVGEGT. Here the CDR3 DNA reads TGTGCCAGCAGTTATTCGACGGAGATGCAGTTCTTC. It yields the protein CASSYSTEMQFF.

The chain joins TRBV9 to TRBJ2-1, with D unclear. Trimming took off 0 bases at V and 0 bases at J, with 10 bases between the two ends. Germline V lookup: CDR1 SGDLS, CDR2 YYNGEE. The CDR3 sequence is 16 residues long. The CDR3 nucleotides read TGTGCCAGCAGCGTAGTTCAAACGAGCTCCTACAATGAGCAGTTCTTC. As protein: CASSVVQTSSYNEQFF.

The chain joins TRBV5-4 to TRBJ2-3, with D uncertain. CDR3 length: 13 residues. Germline V gives CDR1 SGHNT, CDR2 YYREEE (reference sequence). With 1 base removed from V and 5 bases from J, the gap between germline ends came to 8 bases. CDR3 amino acids: CASSLTSEDTQYF. The CDR3, as DNA: TGTGCCAGCAGCTTGACGAGCGAAGATACGCAGTATTTT.

The chain has TRBV6-2 or TRBV6-3 and TRBJ2-6; weak D call: TRBD1 (5 bases). Trimming took 5 bases from V and 0 from J, leaving 14 bases between them. This CDR3 has 17 residues. Germline assignment: CDR1 MNHEY and CDR2 SVGEGT. The DNA for the CDR3 is TGTGCCAGCAGTACAGGTCTCGCCTCCTCTGGGGCCAACGTCCTGACTTTC. Its protein is CASSTGLASSGANVLTF.

This clonotype has ten or more counts. V gene TRBV4-2 combines with J gene TRBJ1-2; no definite D call. The CDR3 spans 11 residues. V lost 0 bases to trimming and J lost 13 bases, with 9 bases between them. Germline CDR1 LGHNA, CDR2 YNFKEQ. In DNA form, the CDR3 reads TGTGCCAGCAGCCAAGATGGCAAAGGCACCTTC. The encoded protein is CASSQDGKGTF.

On this clonotype itself: This may stem from a read error, because a much larger clone lies one nucleotide away. V usage is TRBV6-2 or TRBV6-3 and J usage is TRBJ2-5, with 12 bases that match TRBD2. The germline V gene encodes CDR1 MNHEY and CDR2 SVGEGT. Losses at the gene ends were 8 bases for V and 11 bases for J; bases not matched to a gene: 15. The CDR3 spans 15 residues. The chain's CDR3 is CASEGTSGRYNEQYF. CDR3 sequence (DNA): TGTGCCAGCGAAGGGACTAGCGGGCGTTACAATGAGCAGTACTTC.

This sequence joins TRBV20-1 and TRBJ1-5, with no clear D. The CDR3 totals 13 residues. Between the trimmed V and J ends, which lost 8 bases and 3 bases, there was a span of 14 bases. Germline CDR1 DFQATT, CDR2 SNEGSKA (reference sequence). The CDR3 DNA reads TGCAGTTACAGAACGAGGGTCAATCAGCCCCAGCATTTT. It translates to CSYRTRVNQPQHF.

This chain joins TRBV12-3 or TRBV12-4 and TRBJ1-1, with TRBD1 identical over 8 bases. Unmatched junction bases numbered 5, after V lost 3 bases and J lost 5 bases. This CDR3 contains 14 residues. CDR3 sequence reads: CASSFSGGETEAFF. CDR3 DNA sequence: TGTGCCAGCAGTTTTTCAGGGGGCGAGACTGAAGCTTTCTTT.